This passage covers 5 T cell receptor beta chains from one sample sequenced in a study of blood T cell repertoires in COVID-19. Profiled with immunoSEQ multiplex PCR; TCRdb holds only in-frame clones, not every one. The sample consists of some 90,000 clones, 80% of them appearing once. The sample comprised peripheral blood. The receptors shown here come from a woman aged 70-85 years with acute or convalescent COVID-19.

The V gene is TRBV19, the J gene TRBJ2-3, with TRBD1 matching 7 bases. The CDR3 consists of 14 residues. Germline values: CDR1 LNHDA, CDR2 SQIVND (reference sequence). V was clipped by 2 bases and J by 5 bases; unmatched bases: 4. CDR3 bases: TGTGCCAGTAGTATACCCGGGACAGTAGATACGCAGTATTTT. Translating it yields CASSIPGTVDTQYF.

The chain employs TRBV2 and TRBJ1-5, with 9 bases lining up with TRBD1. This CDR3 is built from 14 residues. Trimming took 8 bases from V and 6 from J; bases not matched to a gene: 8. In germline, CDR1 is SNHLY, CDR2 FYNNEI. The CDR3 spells CASQDRGHGQPQHF. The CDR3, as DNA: TGTGCCAGCCAGGACAGGGGCCACGGTCAGCCCCAGCATTTT.

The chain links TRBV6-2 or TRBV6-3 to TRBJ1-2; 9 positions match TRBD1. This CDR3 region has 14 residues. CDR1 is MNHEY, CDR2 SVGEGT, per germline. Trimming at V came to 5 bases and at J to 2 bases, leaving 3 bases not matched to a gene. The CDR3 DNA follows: TGTGCCAGCAGTGTAGGGACAGGGAACTATGGCTACACCTTC. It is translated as CASSVGTGNYGYTF.

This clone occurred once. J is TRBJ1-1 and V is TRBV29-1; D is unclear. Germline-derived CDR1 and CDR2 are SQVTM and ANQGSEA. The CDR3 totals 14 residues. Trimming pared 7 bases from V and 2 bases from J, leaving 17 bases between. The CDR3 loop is CSAQRGGRNTEAFF. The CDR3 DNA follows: TGCAGCGCCCAACGGGGTGGCAGAAACACTGAAGCTTTCTTT. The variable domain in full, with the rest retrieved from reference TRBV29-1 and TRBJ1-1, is SAVISQKPSRDICQRGTSLTIQCQVDSQVTMMFWYRQQPGQSLTLIATANQGSEATYESGFVIDKFPISRPNLTFSTLTVSNMSPEDSSIYLCSAQRGGRNTEAFFGQGTRLTVV.

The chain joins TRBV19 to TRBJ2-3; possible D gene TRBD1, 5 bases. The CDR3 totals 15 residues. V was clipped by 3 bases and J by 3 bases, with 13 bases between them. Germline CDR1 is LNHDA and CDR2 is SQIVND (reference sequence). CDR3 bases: TGTGCCAGTAGTATCGCCAGGGTAGTAACAGATACGCAGTATTTT. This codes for CASSIARVVTDTQYF.